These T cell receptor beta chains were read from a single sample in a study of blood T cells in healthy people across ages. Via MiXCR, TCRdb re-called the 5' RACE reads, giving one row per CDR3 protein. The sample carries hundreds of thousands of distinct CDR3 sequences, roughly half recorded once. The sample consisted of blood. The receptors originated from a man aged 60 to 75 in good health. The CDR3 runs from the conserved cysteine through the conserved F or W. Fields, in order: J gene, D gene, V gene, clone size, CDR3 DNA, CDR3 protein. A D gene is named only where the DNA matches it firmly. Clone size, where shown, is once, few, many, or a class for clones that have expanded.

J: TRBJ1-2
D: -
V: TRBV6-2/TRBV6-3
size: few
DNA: TGTGCCAGCACCTCACGGAACTCTAACTATGGCTACACCTTC
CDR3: CASTSRNSNYGYTF

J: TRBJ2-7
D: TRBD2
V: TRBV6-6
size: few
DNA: TGTGCCAGCAGTTCCTCTAGCGGGAGGCCCTACGAGCAGTACTTC
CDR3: CASSSSSGRPYEQYF

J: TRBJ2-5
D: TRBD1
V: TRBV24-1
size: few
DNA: TGTGCCACCGAGGGACAGAACCAAGAGACCCAGTACTTC
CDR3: CATEGQNQETQYF

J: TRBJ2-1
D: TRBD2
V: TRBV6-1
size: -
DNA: TGTGCCAGCAGCCCCGACGGGGGGATGGGCAATGAGCAGTTCTTC
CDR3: CASSPDGGMGNEQFF

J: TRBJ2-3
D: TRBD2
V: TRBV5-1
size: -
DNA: TGCGCCAGCAGCGCAGTTCCGGGACTAGCGGGAGGCGCGACAGATACGCAGTATTTT
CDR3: CASSAVPGLAGGATDTQYF

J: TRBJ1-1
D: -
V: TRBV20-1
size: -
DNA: TGCAGTGCTAGAGCTCCCCTGCGGGGCATGAACACTGAAGCTTTCTTT
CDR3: CSARAPLRGMNTEAFF

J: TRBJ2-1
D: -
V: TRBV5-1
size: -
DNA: TGCGCCAGCAGCTTGTGGACGGGGTCGCGGGGGCACAGTGAGCAGTTCTTC
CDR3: CASSLWTGSRGHSEQFF

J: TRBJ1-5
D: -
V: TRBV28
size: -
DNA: TGTGCCATCGGGGGCCCCGGAGGTAATCAGCCCCAGCATTTT
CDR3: CAIGGPGGNQPQHF

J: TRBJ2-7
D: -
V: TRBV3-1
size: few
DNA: TGTGCCAGCAGCCAAGGTTACAGCCCCTACGAGCAGTACTTC
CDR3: CASSQGYSPYEQYF

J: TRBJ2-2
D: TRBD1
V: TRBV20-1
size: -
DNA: TGCAGTGCCGGACAGGGGAACACCGGGGAGCTGTTTTTT
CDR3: CSAGQGNTGELFF

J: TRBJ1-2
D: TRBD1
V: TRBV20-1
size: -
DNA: TGCAGTGCTAGGGCGACAGGGGGCGTTAACTATGGCTACACCTTC
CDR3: CSARATGGVNYGYTF

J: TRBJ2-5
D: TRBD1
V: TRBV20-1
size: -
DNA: TGCAGTGCTAGAAGGGACAGGGTTGATGAGACCCAGTACTTC
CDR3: CSARRDRVDETQYF

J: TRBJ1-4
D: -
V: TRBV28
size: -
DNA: TGTGCCTTAGGCCCGAGGGAAAAACTGTTTTTT
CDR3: CALGPREKLFF

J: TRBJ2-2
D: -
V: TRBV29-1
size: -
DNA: TGCAGCGTCTTCGACGGAAATTTGAACACCGGGGAGCTGTTTTTT
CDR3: CSVFDGNLNTGELFF

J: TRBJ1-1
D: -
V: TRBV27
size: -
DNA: TGTGCCAGCGCGGGGAGGCCTGGCACTGAAGCTTTCTTT
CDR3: CASAGRPGTEAFF

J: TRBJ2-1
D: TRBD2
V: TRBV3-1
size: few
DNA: TGTGCCAGCAGCCAATGGACGACTAGCGGGAGGGTCCATGAGCAGTTCTTC
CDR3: CASSQWTTSGRVHEQFF

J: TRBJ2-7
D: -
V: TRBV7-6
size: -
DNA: TGTGCCAGCAGCCACCGGGACGGCGCCTACGAGCAGTACTTC
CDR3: CASSHRDGAYEQYF

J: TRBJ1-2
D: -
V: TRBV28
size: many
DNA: TGTGCCAGCATCATGGGAGGCAGAGCCTATGGCTACACCTTC
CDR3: CASIMGGRAYGYTF

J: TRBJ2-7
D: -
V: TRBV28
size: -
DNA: TGTGCCAGCAGTGCGTGGGGGACGACCTACGAGCAGTACTTC
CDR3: CASSAWGTTYEQYF

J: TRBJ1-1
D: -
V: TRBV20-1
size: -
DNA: TGCAGTGCTAGAGGGTCTATGACTGAAGCTTTCTTT
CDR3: CSARGSMTEAFF

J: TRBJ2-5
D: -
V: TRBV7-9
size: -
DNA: TGTGCCAGCAGCTTAGCGGATCCGGGCCGGGAGACCCAGTACTTC
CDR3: CASSLADPGRETQYF

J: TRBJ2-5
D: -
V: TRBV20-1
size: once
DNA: TGCAGTGCTGACAGCATCAACCAAGAGACCCAGTACTTC
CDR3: CSADSINQETQYF

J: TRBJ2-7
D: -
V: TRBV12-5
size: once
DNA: TGTGCTAGTCGCGGGGCAGGGAACTACGAGCAGTACTTC
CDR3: CASRGAGNYEQYF

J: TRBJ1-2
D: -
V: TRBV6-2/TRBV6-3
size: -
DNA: TGTGCCAGCAGCGACGCCGTAGGCTATGGCTACACCTTC
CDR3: CASSDAVGYGYTF

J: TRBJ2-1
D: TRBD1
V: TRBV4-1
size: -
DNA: TGCGCCAGCAGCCAAAGGCAGGGGGACAACAATGAGCAGTTCTTC
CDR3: CASSQRQGDNNEQFF

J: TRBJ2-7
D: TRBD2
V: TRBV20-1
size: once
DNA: TGCAGTGCTTTACCGGGACTAGGATCGACCTACGAGCAGTACTTC
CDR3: CSALPGLGSTYEQYF

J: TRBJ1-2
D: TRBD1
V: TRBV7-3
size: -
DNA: TGTGCCAGCAGCTTGGGAAGCGCCGGGACAGGGGTAAATGGCTACACCTTC
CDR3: CASSLGSAGTGVNGYTF

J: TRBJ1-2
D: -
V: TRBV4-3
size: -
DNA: TGCGCCAGCAGCCAAGCCTGGGGCGCGGGCGGACGCTACACCTTC
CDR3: CASSQAWGAGGRYTF

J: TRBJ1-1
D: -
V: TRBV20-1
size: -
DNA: TGCAGTGCTGGGATGCCGACTAACACTGAAGCTTTCTTT
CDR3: CSAGMPTNTEAFF